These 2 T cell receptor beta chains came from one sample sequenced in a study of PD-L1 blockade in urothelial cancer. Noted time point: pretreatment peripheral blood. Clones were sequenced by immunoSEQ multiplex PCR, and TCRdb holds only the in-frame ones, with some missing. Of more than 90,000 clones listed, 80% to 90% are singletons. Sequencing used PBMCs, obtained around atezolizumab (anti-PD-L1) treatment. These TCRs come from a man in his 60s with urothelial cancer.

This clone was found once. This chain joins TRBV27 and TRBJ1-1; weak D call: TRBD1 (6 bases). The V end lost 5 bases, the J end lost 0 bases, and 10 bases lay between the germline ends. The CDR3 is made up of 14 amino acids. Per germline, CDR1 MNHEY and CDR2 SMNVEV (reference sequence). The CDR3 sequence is CASSMDRVNTEAFF. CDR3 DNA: TGTGCCAGCAGTATGGACAGAGTGAACACTGAAGCTTTCTTT.

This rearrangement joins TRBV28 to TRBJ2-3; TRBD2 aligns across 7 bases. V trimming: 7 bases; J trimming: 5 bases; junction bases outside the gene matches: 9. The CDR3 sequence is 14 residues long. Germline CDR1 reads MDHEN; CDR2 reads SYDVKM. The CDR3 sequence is CASNPMGGVDTQYF. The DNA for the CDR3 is TGTGCCAGCAACCCTATGGGGGGGGTAGATACGCAGTATTTT.